Listed below are T cell receptor beta chains from one sample, sequenced in a study of beta chain features in type 1 diabetes. Some clones are missing from TCRdb's copy, which holds only in-frame ones; the method was immunoSEQ multiplex PCR. The sample contains more than 250,000 clones, 24% of which appear only once. Sequenced sample: naive CD4+ T cells from blood. Every receptor here comes from a woman aged 30 to 39 with type 1 diabetes. Both conserved end residues are part of each CDR3. Fields, in order: V gene, clone size, J gene, D gene, CDR3 protein, CDR3 DNA. The D gene is left open where the match is weak. Size tells how often a clone was seen (once, few, many) or the class of an expanded clone, and some rows leave it out.

TRBV5-4,.,TRBJ1-1,.,CASRNGGVFNEAFF,TGTGCCAGCAGGAATGGAGGGGTGTTCAATGAAGCTTTCTTT
TRBV12-5,few,TRBJ2-5,.,CASGLTPMQETQYF,TGTGCTAGTGGACTGACACCGATGCAAGAGACCCAGTACTTC
TRBV9,.,TRBJ2-7,.,CASSPGGPYEQYF,TGTGCCAGCAGCCCCGGGGGACCCTACGAGCAGTACTTC
TRBV29-1,.,TRBJ1-3,TRBD1,CSVEQGGGGNTIYF,TGCAGCGTTGAACAGGGGGGAGGTGGAAACACCATATATTTT
TRBV18,.,TRBJ2-2,.,CASSSGELFF,TGTGCCAGCTCCAGCGGGGAGCTGTTTTTT
TRBV28,few,TRBJ1-1,.,CASRSGFMNTEAFF,TGTGCCAGCAGGAGCGGGTTCATGAACACTGAAGCTTTCTTT
TRBV4-1,few,TRBJ2-7,.,CASSRTGMGEQYF,TGCGCCAGCAGCCGTACAGGAATGGGCGAGCAGTACTTC
TRBV4-1,few,TRBJ2-3,TRBD2,CASSRGTSGGYSTDTQYF,TGCGCCAGCAGCCGCGGGACTAGCGGAGGATATAGTACAGATACGCAGTATTTT
TRBV4-2,.,TRBJ2-7,.,CASSRTRDFGYEQYF,TGTGCCAGCAGCCGCACCCGGGACTTTGGGTACGAGCAGTACTTC
TRBV9,few,TRBJ2-3,TRBD2,CASSVLAGLADTQYF,TGTGCCAGCAGCGTACTAGCGGGGTTGGCAGATACGCAGTATTTT
TRBV30,.,TRBJ1-1,TRBD1,CAWSDTQGGNEAFF,TGTGCCTGGAGTGATACACAGGGGGGGAATGAAGCTTTCTTT
TRBV4-1,few,TRBJ2-1,TRBD2,CASSQDQASGAGLLYNEQFF,TGCGCCAGCAGCCAAGATCAGGCTAGCGGGGCTGGGCTCCTCTACAATGAGCAGTTCTTC
TRBV7-3,few,TRBJ2-2,TRBD2,CASSLNPSGNTGELFF,TGTGCCAGCAGCTTGAACCCTAGCGGCAACACCGGGGAGCTGTTTTTT
TRBV5-1,few,TRBJ2-2,TRBD1,CASSGQTGGEAGELFF,TGCGCCAGCAGCGGCCAGACAGGGGGCGAAGCCGGGGAGCTGTTTTTT
TRBV25-1,.,TRBJ2-1,TRBD1,CASVGDRRGSSYNEQFF,TGTGCCAGCGTGGGGGACAGACGGGGCAGCTCCTACAATGAGCAGTTCTTC
TRBV11-2,.,TRBJ1-2,TRBD1,CASSPMRLLQGALGYTF,TGTGCCAGCAGCCCAATGAGGCTGTTACAGGGGGCGCTTGGCTACACCTTC
TRBV28,few,TRBJ2-1,TRBD2,CASSSVTSGPTYNEQFF,TGTGCCAGCAGTTCCGTGACTAGCGGGCCGACCTACAATGAGCAGTTCTTC
TRBV5-1,.,TRBJ1-2,TRBD1,CASSSTGGNYGYTF,TGCGCCAGCAGTTCCACAGGGGGGAACTATGGCTACACCTTC
TRBV7-9,.,TRBJ2-5,.,CASSGIWETQYF,TGTGCCAGCTCGGGTATATGGGAGACCCAGTACTTC
TRBV5-6,.,TRBJ2-7,.,CASSFNYEQYF,TGTGCCAGCAGCTTCAACTACGAGCAGTACTTC
TRBV29-1,few,TRBJ2-5,TRBD1,CSVGLGTGGQETQYF,TGCAGCGTCGGACTCGGGACAGGGGGGCAAGAGACCCAGTACTTC
TRBV7-2,few,TRBJ2-7,.,CASSLGRHYEQYF,TGTGCCAGCAGCTTAGGAAGACACTACGAGCAGTACTTC
TRBV5-6,.,TRBJ1-2,.,CASSPRSYGYTF,TGTGCCAGCAGCCCTAGGTCCTATGGCTACACCTTC
TRBV5-1,.,TRBJ2-5,TRBD2,CASTRTSGSETQYF,TGCGCCAGCACGAGGACTAGCGGGAGCGAGACCCAGTACTTC
TRBV9,.,TRBJ2-6,.,CASSVYGANVLTF,TGTGCCAGCAGCGTCTATGGGGCCAACGTCCTGACTTTC
TRBV11-2,.,TRBJ2-7,TRBD1,CASSSRQGSYEQYF,TGTGCCAGCAGCTCGCGACAGGGCTCCTACGAGCAGTACTTC